This TCR beta chain emerged from a study of post-analysis software for immune sequencing data (dated by TCRdb to between 2014 and 2016). Notes on the research overall: Disease courses on record covered relapsing-remitting, secondary progressive and progressive-relapsing multiple sclerosis, though some patients had no subtype annotation. The multiple sclerosis patient repertoires were compared with some twelve previously published healthy control repertoires from donors aged about 6 to 28 years. A subset of samples was prepared in parallel using single-end sample barcoding, then pooled and co-amplified after Illumina adapter ligation. Broad study findings and their caveats: Strong co-clustering of samples prepared in the same batch was shown by direct clustering with F measure, prompting a batch-effect correction. Multiple sclerosis patients had significantly lower normalized Chao1 diversity than controls, a result that suggests substantial peripheral T-cell clonal expansion. Patients showed significantly higher frequencies than controls for five TRBV segments, among them TRBV5-6, TRBV5-1 and TRBV20-1. The control group was slightly older than the multiple sclerosis patient group.

To demonstrate the VDJtools post-analysis software, the study profiled TCR beta repertoires from the peripheral blood of around 13 young patients with multiple sclerosis. The multiple sclerosis patients were children and adolescents ranging in age from roughly 6 to 15 years. Libraries were constructed by PCR. These reads were obtained on an Illumina HiSeq 2500. Unique molecular identifiers were incorporated into TCR beta cDNA libraries to reduce PCR and sequencing biases. About 0.5 million cDNA molecules were obtained for every 1 to 10 million input T cells, so each molecule roughly corresponded to one T cell. The patient libraries were prepared and sequenced using the same protocol as the earlier healthy control dataset. Samples belonging to the same batch were prepared together, multiplexed and sequenced on a shared HiSeq lane. The study's own analysis went as follows. Raw barcoded reads were processed with MIGEC, and single-read molecular identifier groups were discarded before consensus assembly and CDR3 extraction. VDJtools was used for post-analysis of the clonotype tables, with diversity normalized by down-sampling every dataset to the smallest sample size. In repertoire overlap clustering, CDR3 amino acid sequences, but not nucleotide sequences, were matched to correct batch-related cross-sample contamination. The raw public data were reprocessed by TCRdb itself: fastp quality trimming at Q25, MiXCR clonotype calling, in-frame beta chains only. Identical CDR3 protein sequences are pooled into one entry, listed with their most common genes and DNA. TCRdb, not the authors, supplied the V and J calls. This sample holds approximately 260,000 distinct CDR3 sequences; 36% were observed only once. The ten largest make up 4.5% to 5.5% of the sample.

This clonotype was seen many times. Its antigen has not been determined. It has no much larger one-base neighbor in the sample; base qualities were not kept. V is cut back by 2 bases and J by 5 bases, with 8 bases in the junction unmatched. The CDR3 goes from the cysteine to the phenylalanine over 16 residues. The CDR3 DNA has 48 bases and is translated from base 1. Sequences KGHDR (CDR1) and SFDVKD (CDR2) are obtained from the germline V gene. Sequencing used blood. The rearrangement combines TRBV24-1 with TRBJ2-1, with 7 middle bases fitting TRBD1. The receptor was isolated from a girl aged 10 to 17 with multiple sclerosis. The CDR3 loop reads CATSDSTDRVDNEQFF. The nucleotides are TGTGCCACCAGTGATTCCACCGACAGGGTAGACAATGAGCAGTTCTTC.